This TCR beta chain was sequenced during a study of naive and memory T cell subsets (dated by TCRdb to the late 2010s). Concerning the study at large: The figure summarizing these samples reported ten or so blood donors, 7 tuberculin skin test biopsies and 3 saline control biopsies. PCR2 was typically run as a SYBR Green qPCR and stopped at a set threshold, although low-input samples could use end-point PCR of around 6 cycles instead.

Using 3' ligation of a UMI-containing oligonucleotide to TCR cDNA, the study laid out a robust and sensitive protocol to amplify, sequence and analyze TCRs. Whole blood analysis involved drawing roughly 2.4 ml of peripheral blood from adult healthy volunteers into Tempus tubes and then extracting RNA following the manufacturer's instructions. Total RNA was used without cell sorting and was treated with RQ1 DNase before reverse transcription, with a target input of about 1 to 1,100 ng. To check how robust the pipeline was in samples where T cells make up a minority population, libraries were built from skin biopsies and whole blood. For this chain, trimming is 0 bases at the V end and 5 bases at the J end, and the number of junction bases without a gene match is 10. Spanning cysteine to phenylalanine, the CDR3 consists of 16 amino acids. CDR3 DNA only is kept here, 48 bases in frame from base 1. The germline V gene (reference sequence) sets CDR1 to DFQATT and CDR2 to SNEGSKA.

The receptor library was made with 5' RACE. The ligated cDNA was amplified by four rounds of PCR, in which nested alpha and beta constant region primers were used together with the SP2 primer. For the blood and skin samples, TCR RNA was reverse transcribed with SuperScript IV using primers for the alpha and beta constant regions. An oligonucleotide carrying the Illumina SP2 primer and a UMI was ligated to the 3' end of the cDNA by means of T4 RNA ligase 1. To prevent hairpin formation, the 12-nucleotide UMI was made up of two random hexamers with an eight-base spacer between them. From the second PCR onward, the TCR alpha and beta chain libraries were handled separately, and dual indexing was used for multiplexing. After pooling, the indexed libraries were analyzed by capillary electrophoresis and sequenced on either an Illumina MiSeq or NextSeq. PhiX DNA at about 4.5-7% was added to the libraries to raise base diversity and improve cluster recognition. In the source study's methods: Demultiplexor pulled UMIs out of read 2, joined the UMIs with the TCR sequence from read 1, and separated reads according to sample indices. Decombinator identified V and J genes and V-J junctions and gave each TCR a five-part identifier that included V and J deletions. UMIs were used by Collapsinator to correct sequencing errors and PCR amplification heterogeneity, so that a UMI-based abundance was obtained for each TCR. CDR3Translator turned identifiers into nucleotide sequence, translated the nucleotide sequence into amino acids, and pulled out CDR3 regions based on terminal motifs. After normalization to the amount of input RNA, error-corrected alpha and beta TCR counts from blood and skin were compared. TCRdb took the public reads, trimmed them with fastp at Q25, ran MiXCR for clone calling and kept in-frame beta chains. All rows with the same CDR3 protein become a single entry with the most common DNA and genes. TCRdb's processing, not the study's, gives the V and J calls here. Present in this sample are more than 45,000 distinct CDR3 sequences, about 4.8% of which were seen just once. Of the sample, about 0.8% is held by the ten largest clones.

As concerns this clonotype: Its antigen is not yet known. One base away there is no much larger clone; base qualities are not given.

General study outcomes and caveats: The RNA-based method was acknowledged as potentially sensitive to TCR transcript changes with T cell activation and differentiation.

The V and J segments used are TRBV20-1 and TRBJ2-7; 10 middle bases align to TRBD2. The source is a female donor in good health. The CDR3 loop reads CSARDTWGLAIHEQYF. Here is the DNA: TGCAGTGCTAGAGATACTTGGGGACTAGCGATCCACGAGCAGTACTTC.